The 16 T cell receptor beta chains in this list originate from one sample, sequenced in a study of shared clonotypes between healthy human individuals. TCRdb's copy holds only in-frame clones and misses some; the assay was immunoSEQ multiplex PCR. The repertoire consists of around 720,000 clones, with around 78% occurring once and the leading ten covering 1.5% to 2%. Sequencing was done on a sample of memory CD4+ T cells sorted from blood. Stated subset: CD45RA-negative fraction. The receptors shown here come from a woman aged 25 to 39 in good health.

The chain joins TRBV5-8 to TRBJ1-5, with D unresolved. The CDR3 spans 14 residues. Germline V CDR1 and CDR2: SGHTS, YDEGEE. V lost 2 bases and J 2 bases, leaving 8 bases between the germline ends. CDR3 loop: CASSFRGGNQPQHF. CDR3 nucleotides: TGTGCCAGCAGCTTCCGGGGTGGCAATCAGCCCCAGCATTTT.

This clone was seen only a few times. This chain connects TRBV2 to TRBJ2-1; TRBD2 agrees at 11 bases. This CDR3 comprises 14 residues. Germline CDR1 SNHLY, CDR2 FYNNEI. J was trimmed by 12 bases and V by 4 bases; bases with no gene match: 8. The CDR3 sequence is CASSGTSGRHSQFF. As DNA, the CDR3 is TGTGCCAGCAGTGGAACTAGCGGGAGACATTCGCAGTTCTTC.

The chain combines TRBV11-2 with TRBJ2-7; D tentatively fits TRBD1 or TRBD2 (5 bases each). Germline CDR1 SGHAT, CDR2 FQNNGV. The ends were cut back, 4 bases at V and 6 bases at J, with 19 bases in the middle. The length of the CDR3 is 15 residues. CDR3 bases: TGTGCCAGCAGCTCCCGGGACGGTACGAGGCGCGAGCAGTACTTC. It yields the protein CASSSRDGTRREQYF.

The rearrangement uses TRBV7-6 and TRBJ1-3; no definite D call. CDR1 and CDR2 (germline): SGHVS, FNYEAQ. V lost 1 base, J lost 0 bases, and 10 bases lay in between. This CDR3 has 16 amino acids. The CDR3 region is CASSLGALGSGNTIYF. CDR3 sequence (DNA): TGTGCCAGCAGCTTAGGGGCCCTCGGCTCTGGAAACACCATATATTTT.

The CDR3 protein is CASSLVTGRQETQYF. CDR3 bases: TGCGCCAGCAGCTTGGTTACAGGGCGGCAAGAGACCCAGTACTTC. This chain uses TRBV5-1 with TRBJ2-5; D might be TRBD1 (6 bases). V shed 0 bases and J shed 2 bases, with 11 bases lying between them. Looked up from germline, CDR1 is SGHRS and CDR2 is YFSETQ. This CDR3 region has 15 residues.

The table lists this clone with a count of one. The CDR3 spells CASSFSQKAGNTIYF. The CDR3 coding sequence is TGTGCCAGCAGTTTTTCACAGAAGGCTGGAAACACCATATATTTT. The chain links TRBV28 to TRBJ1-3; D ambiguous. In germline, CDR1 is MDHEN, CDR2 SYDVKM. The length of the CDR3 is 15 residues. The V end was cut by 3 bases, the J end by 2 bases, with 11 bases between.

This chain connects TRBV9 to TRBJ1-1; 7 bases match TRBD1. J gave up 0 bases and V 4 bases, and 6 bases lay outside the gene matches. Per germline, CDR1 SGDLS and CDR2 YYNGEE. CDR3 length: 15 residues. CDR3 nucleotide sequence: TGTGCCAGCAGCATCATACAGGGGTTGAACACTGAAGCTTTCTTT. Amino acid sequence: CASSIIQGLNTEAFF.

The genes are TRBV28 and TRBJ1-3; D uncertain. The CDR3 sequence is 15 residues long. V lost 2 bases to trimming and J lost 0 bases, with 8 bases between them. Germline CDR1 and CDR2: MDHEN and SYDVKM. CDR3 nucleotides: TGTGCCAGCAGTTTAGGAGAGATCTCTGGAAACACCATATATTTT. Amino acids: CASSLGEISGNTIYF. Full variable domain (rest looked up from reference TRBV28 and TRBJ1-3): DVKVTQSSRYLVKRTGEKVFLECVQDMDHENMFWYRQDPGLGLRLIYFSYDVKMKEKGDIPEGYSVSREKKERFSLILESASTNQTSMYLCASSLGEISGNTIYFGEGSWLTVV.

V usage is TRBV19 and J usage is TRBJ1-5; D is undetermined. From germline, CDR1 is LNHDA and CDR2 SQIVND (reference sequence). V shed 5 bases and J shed 3 bases, with 14 bases lying between them. The length of the CDR3 is 15 residues. The DNA of the CDR3 is TGTGCCAGTAGTCCACTTTTAATAGCCAATCAGCCCCAGCATTTT. Amino acids: CASSPLLIANQPQHF.

The rearrangement joins TRBV6-5 to TRBJ2-7; 8 positions match TRBD2. Trimming at V came to 11 bases and at J to 3 bases, leaving 12 bases not matched to a gene. The germline V gene encodes CDR1 MNHEY and CDR2 SVGAGI. The CDR3 contains 14 residues. CDR3: CAVQISGKGYEQYF. Written as DNA, the CDR3 is TGTGCCGTTCAAATTAGCGGGAAGGGCTACGAGCAGTACTTC.

This clone was counted a few times. The chain couples TRBV28 to TRBJ1-5; tentatively, D is TRBD1 (6 bases). In germline, CDR1 is MDHEN, CDR2 SYDVKM. This CDR3 region has 16 residues. Deletions cut 3 bases from V and 2 bases from J, with 14 bases between. The CDR3: CASSFNRAKRNQPQHF. CDR3 nucleotides: TGTGCCAGCAGTTTTAACAGGGCGAAACGCAATCAGCCCCAGCATTTT.

Points on this clone: Other DNA variants within this sample encode the same CDR3. The chain couples TRBV5-4 to TRBJ2-2; 10 bases fit TRBD2. Germline trimming cut 4 bases from V and 4 bases from J; bases unmatched to any gene: 1. The CDR3 sequence is 14 residues long. The germline V gene has CDR1 SGHNT and CDR2 YYREEE (reference sequence). For the CDR3, the DNA is TGTGCCAGCAGCCTAGCGGGAGTCACCGGGGAGCTGTTTTTT. It encodes CASSLAGVTGELFF.

The rearrangement joins TRBV5-6 to TRBJ2-1, with 8 bases identical to TRBD1. V shed 4 bases and J 8 bases; nucleotides not matched to a gene: 8. Germline V CDR1 and CDR2: SGHDT, YYEEEE. CDR3 length equals 14 residues. The CDR3 is CASSTLDRADEQFF. Written as DNA, the CDR3 is TGTGCCAGCAGCACCTTGGACAGGGCGGATGAGCAGTTCTTC. The full variable domain, rest sourced from reference TRBV5-6 and TRBJ2-1, is DAGVTQSPTHLIKTRGQQVTLRCSPKSGHDTVSWYQQALGQGPQFIFQYYEEEERQRGNFPDRFSGHQFPNYSSELNVNALLLGDSALYLCASSTLDRADEQFFGPGTRLTVL.

This chain connects TRBV4-1 to TRBJ1-4; the D gene is possibly TRBD1 (6 bases). The germline V gene encodes CDR1 MGHRA and CDR2 YSYEKL. V was trimmed by 0 bases and J by 1 base, leaving 21 bases between them. The CDR3 runs to 20 residues. CDR3 sequence (DNA): TGCGCCAGCAGCCAAGATCGTCAGGGGATGGCAACGGTAACTAATGAAAAACTGTTTTTT. As protein: CASSQDRQGMATVTNEKLFF.

This chain links TRBV7-2 with TRBJ2-1; the match to TRBD2 covers 8 bases. In germline, CDR1 is SGHTA, CDR2 FQGNSA. The CDR3 sequence is 17 residues long. Trimming cost V 4 bases and J 10 bases; bases outside gene matches: 18. The CDR3 coding sequence is TGTGCCAGCAGCTCCACCGGGTTTAAAAGCGGGAGTCAGGAGCAGTTCTTC. This translates into CASSSTGFKSGSQEQFF.

This CDR3 is CASSSRTSGSRVTGELFF. The CDR3 DNA follows: TGTGCCAGCAGTTCAAGGACTAGCGGGAGTAGGGTCACCGGGGAGCTGTTTTTT. The chain couples TRBV5-6 to TRBJ2-2, with 13 positions matching TRBD2. Germline V gene data show CDR1 as SGHDT and CDR2 as YYEEEE. The CDR3 is made up of 18 amino acids. J lost 4 bases, V lost 5 bases, and 11 bases had no gene match. The complete variable domain, with remaining parts taken from reference TRBV5-6 and TRBJ2-2, reads DAGVTQSPTHLIKTRGQQVTLRCSPKSGHDTVSWYQQALGQGPQFIFQYYEEEERQRGNFPDRFSGHQFPNYSSELNVNALLLGDSALYLCASSSRTSGSRVTGELFFGEGSRLTVL.